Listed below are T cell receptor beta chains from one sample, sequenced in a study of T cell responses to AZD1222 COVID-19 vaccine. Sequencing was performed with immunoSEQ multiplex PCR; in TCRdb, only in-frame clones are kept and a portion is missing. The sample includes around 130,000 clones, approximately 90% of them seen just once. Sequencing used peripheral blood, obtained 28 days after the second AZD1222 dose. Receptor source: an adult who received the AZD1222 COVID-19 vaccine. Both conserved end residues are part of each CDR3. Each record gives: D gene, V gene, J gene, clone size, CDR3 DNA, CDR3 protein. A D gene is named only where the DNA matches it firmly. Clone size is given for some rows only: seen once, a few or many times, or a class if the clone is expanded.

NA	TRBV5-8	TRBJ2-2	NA	TGTGCCAGCAGCTTACCGGGACAATCGACTAACACCGGGGAGCTGTTTTTT	CASSLPGQSTNTGELFF
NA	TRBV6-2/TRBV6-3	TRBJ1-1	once	TGTGCCAGCAGTTTGGACAGTATGAACACTGAAGCTTTCTTT	CASSLDSMNTEAFF
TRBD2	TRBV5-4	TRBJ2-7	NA	TGTGCCAGCAGCCCGGGACTAGCGGAGGGATACGAGCAGTACTTC	CASSPGLAEGYEQYF
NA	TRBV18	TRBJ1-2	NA	TGTGCCAGCTCACCTAGCGACTATGGCTACACCTTC	CASSPSDYGYTF
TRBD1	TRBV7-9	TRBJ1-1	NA	TGTGCCAGCAGTCCGGGACAGGCGAACACTGAAGCTTTCTTT	CASSPGQANTEAFF
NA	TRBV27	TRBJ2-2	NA	TGTGCCAGCAGTACCCGTCCGAACACCGGGGAGCTGTTTTTT	CASSTRPNTGELFF
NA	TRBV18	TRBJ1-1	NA	TGTGCCAGCTCACCAGGGAGGCACCCAGACACTGAAGCTTTCTTT	CASSPGRHPDTEAFF
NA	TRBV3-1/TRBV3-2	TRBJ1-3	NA	TGTGCCAGCAGCCAAGACCCGACCGGCTCTGGAAACACCATATATTTT	CASSQDPTGSGNTIYF
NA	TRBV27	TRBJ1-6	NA	TGTGCCAGCAGTTTACAGGGTTCTGGTAATTCACCCCTCCACTTT	CASSLQGSGNSPLHF
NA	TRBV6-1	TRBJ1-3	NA	TGTGCCAGCAGTGAAGTTTCGGGTGGAAACACCATATATTTT	CASSEVSGGNTIYF
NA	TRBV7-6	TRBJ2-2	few	TGTGCCAGCAGCTACCGCCTGACCGGGGAGCTGTTTTTT	CASSYRLTGELFF
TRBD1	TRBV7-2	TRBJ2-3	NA	TGTGCCAGCAGCCCTCACCGGGACAGGGGCCTCACAGATACGCAGTATTTT	CASSPHRDRGLTDTQYF
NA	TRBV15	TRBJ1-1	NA	TGTGCCACCAGCAGAGACGGTGGCCTCCCTGAAGCTTTCTTT	CATSRDGGLPEAFF
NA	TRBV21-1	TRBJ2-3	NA	TGTGCCAGCAGCATTTTAGGACAGGAAAAGACTAGCACAGATACGCAGTATTTT	CASSILGQEKTSTDTQYF
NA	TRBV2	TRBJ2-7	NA	TGTGCCAGCAGCTCAGGGGGGGACAGTTTCTACGAGCAGTACTTC	CASSSGGDSFYEQYF
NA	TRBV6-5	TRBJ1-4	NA	TGTGCCAGCAGTTACTCGCCAGCCCCTCGGGGAGAAAAACTGTTTTTT	CASSYSPAPRGEKLFF
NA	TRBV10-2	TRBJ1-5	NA	TGCGCCAGCAGTGCAGACTCTTCAGGGCAGCCCCAGCATTTT	CASSADSSGQPQHF
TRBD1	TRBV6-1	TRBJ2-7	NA	TGTGCCAGCAGTGGAGTACGGGACAGGGGCTCCTACGAGCAGTACTTC	CASSGVRDRGSYEQYF
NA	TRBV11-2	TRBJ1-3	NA	TGTGCCAGCAGCCAGGACCACTCTGGAAACACCATATATTTT	CASSQDHSGNTIYF
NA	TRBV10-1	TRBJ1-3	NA	TGCGCCAGCAGTGAAAACGGAAACACCATATATTTT	CASSENGNTIYF
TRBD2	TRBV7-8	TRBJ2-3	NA	TGTGCCAGCAGCTTTCTTAGCGGGGCTAGCACAGATACGCAGTATTTT	CASSFLSGASTDTQYF
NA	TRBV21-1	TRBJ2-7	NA	TGTGCCAGCAGCAAAGGTAGTTACGAGCAGTACTTC	CASSKGSYEQYF
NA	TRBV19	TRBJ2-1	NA	TGTGCCAGTAGTAACTACAATGAGCAGTTCTTC	CASSNYNEQFF
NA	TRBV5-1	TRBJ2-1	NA	TGCGCCAGCAGCTTGGAGGTGGGGGCGAGCTCCTACAATGAGCAGTTCTTC	CASSLEVGASSYNEQFF
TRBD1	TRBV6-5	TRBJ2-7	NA	TGTGCCAGCAGCCTAGGACAGGGGTGGTACGAGCAGTACTTC	CASSLGQGWYEQYF
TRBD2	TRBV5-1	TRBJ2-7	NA	TGCGCCAGCAGCTTACAGACTAGCGTGTACGAGCAGTACTTC	CASSLQTSVYEQYF
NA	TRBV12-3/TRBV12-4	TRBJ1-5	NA	TGTGCCAGCAGTCCCCCGAATCAGCCCCAGCATTTT	CASSPPNQPQHF
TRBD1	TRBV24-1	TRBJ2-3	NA	TGTGCCACCAGTGATCAAACAGGGGGTACAGATACGCAGTATTTT	CATSDQTGGTDTQYF